What follows are 29 T cell receptor beta chains derived from one specimen sequenced in a study of cytomegalovirus exposure and HLA in healthy donors. The table came from immunoSEQ multiplex PCR; TCRdb's copy has only in-frame clones and leaves some out. The sample consists of about 250,000 clones, approximately 90% of them appearing once. The sequenced material came from PBMCs. The receptors derive from a man between 18 and 35 years old in good health and CMV-seronegative.

J is TRBJ2-7 and V is TRBV18; 9 bases fit TRBD2. The CDR3 runs 15 residues. V gave up 0 bases and J gave up 3 bases; unmatched junction bases: 3. CDR1 KGHSH and CDR2 LQKENI come from the germline V gene. The CDR3 DNA follows: TGTGCCAGCTCACCACCGGCTAGCGGGAACTACGAGCAGTACTTC. Translation: CASSPPASGNYEQYF. The entire variable domain, with the rest obtained from reference TRBV18 and TRBJ2-7, is as follows: NAGVMQNPRHLVRRRGQEARLRCSPMKGHSHVYWYRQLPEEGLKFMVYLQKENIIDESGMPKERFSAEFPKEGPSILRIQQVVRGDSAAYFCASSPPASGNYEQYFGPGTRLTVT.

The chain is built from TRBV4-3 and TRBJ2-1, with 9 bases identical to TRBD2. CDR3 length: 17 amino acids. V was clipped by 0 bases and J by 5 bases; unmatched bases: 8. Germline values: CDR1 LGHNA, CDR2 YSLEER. The CDR3 protein is CASSQDLQAGGHNEQFF. CDR3 in DNA: TGCGCCAGCAGCCAAGATCTTCAAGCGGGGGGTCACAATGAGCAGTTCTTC.

The rearrangement uses TRBV28 and TRBJ2-3; 8 nucleotides match TRBD1. CDR3 length equals 15 residues. V lost 5 bases and J lost 2; bases outside the gene matches: 6. Germline V gene data show CDR1 as MDHEN and CDR2 as SYDVKM. CDR3 DNA: TGTGCCAGCAGTCGGACAGGGCCGTTCACAGATACGCAGTATTTT. Residues: CASSRTGPFTDTQYF.

The genes are TRBV7-9 and TRBJ1-4; tentatively, D is TRBD1 (5 bases). The CDR3 runs 14 residues. Per germline, CDR1 SEHNR and CDR2 FQNEAQ (reference sequence). Trimming stripped 5 bases from V and 8 bases from J, with 15 bases between. This CDR3 is CASSPRGGDEKLFF. CDR3 bases: TGTGCCAGCAGCCCCCGGGGGGGAGACGAAAAACTGTTTTTT. Full variable domain (missing parts from reference TRBV7-9 and TRBJ1-4): DTGVSQNPRHKITKRGQNVTFRCDPISEHNRLYWYRQTLGQGPEFLTYFQNEAQLEKSRLLSDRFSAERPKGSFSTLEIQRTEQGDSAMYLCASSPRGGDEKLFFGSGTQLSVL.

The chain uses TRBV6-5 and TRBJ1-1; 11 nucleotides agree with TRBD1. The germline CDR1 and CDR2 sequences are MNHEY and SVGAGI. V shed 7 bases, J shed 9 bases, and the junction held 7 bases outside the gene matches. This CDR3 region has 13 residues. The CDR3 nucleotides read TGTGCCAGCACCAGGACAGGGGGCGTCCAAGCTTTCTTT. This gives the protein CASTRTGGVQAFF.

Within the sample, this clone is medium-sized (0.01 to 0.1%). The rearrangement joins TRBV6-6 to TRBJ2-3, with a tentative D call TRBD1 (5 bases). CDR3 size: 13 residues. Trimming took off 8 bases at V and 5 bases at J, with 14 bases between the two ends. Germline loops: CDR1 MNHNY, CDR2 SVGAGI (reference sequence). In DNA form, the CDR3 reads TGTGCCAGCGCTGACAGCGAGGTAGATACGCAGTATTTT. This codes for CASADSEVDTQYF.

The genes are TRBV4-1 and TRBJ1-6, with D uncertain. Trimming stripped 0 bases from V and 10 bases from J, with 19 bases between. CDR3 length: 17 amino acids. The germline CDR1 and CDR2 sequences are MGHRA and YSYEKL. CDR3 in DNA: TGCGCCAGCAGCCAAGATGATAACACTAAGGTTGCCTCACCCCTCCACTTT. Translating gives CASSQDDNTKVASPLHF.

The J gene is TRBJ2-5, the V gene TRBV14, with no clear D. Trimming left V 1 base short and J 0 bases short, with 12 bases between. The CDR3 runs to 16 residues. CDR1 is SGHDN, CDR2 FVKESK, per germline. The CDR3 nucleotides are TGTGCCAGCAGCCAAGGGGTCATACGGGACCAAGAGACCCAGTACTTC. Translating gives CASSQGVIRDQETQYF.

As DNA, the CDR3 is TGTGCCAGCAGCTTAAGCTTGGAGACCCAGTACTTC. Protein: CASSLSLETQYF. This chain links TRBV11-2 with TRBJ2-5, with D uncertain. Germline-derived CDR1 and CDR2 are SGHAT and FQNNGV. The CDR3 sequence is 12 residues long. V was clipped by 2 bases and J by 5 bases, with 6 bases between them.

CDR3 sequence (DNA): TGTGCCAGCAGGGACAGGTCCTTTTCCTACGAGCAGTACTTC. Its translation: CASRDRSFSYEQYF. The chain joins TRBV6-6 to TRBJ2-7; 7 nucleotides align to TRBD1. V shed 6 bases, J shed 1 base, and the junction held 6 bases outside the gene matches. Per the germline V gene, CDR1 is MNHNY and CDR2 is SVGAGI (reference sequence). The CDR3 runs to 14 residues.

V usage is TRBV11-3 and J usage is TRBJ1-6; no definite D call. CDR3 length: 14 residues. V dropped 5 bases and J dropped 7 bases, with 12 bases sitting between them. CDR1 and CDR2 from the germline V gene are SGHNT and YENEEA. CDR3 nucleotide sequence: TGTGCCAGCAGCAGCGGACGGGTAAATTCACCCCTCCACTTT. It encodes CASSSGRVNSPLHF.

The chain carries TRBV6-1 and TRBJ2-7, with D perhaps matching TRBD1 (6 bases). Germline lookup yields CDR1 MNHNS and CDR2 SASEGT. This CDR3 is built from 13 residues. The ends were cut back, 8 bases at V and 1 base at J, with 12 bases in the middle. The CDR3 is CASGQSPSYEQYF. Here the CDR3 DNA reads TGTGCCAGCGGACAGTCCCCGTCCTACGAGCAGTACTTC.

V is TRBV9 and J is TRBJ2-1; TRBD2 might be the D (5 bases). The V end was cut by 4 bases, the J end by 9 bases, with 11 bases between. The V gene's germline CDR1 is SGDLS and CDR2 YYNGEE. CDR3 length: 12 amino acids. In DNA, the CDR3 is TGTGCCAGCAGCCCCCGGGGTGGTGAGCAGTTCTTC. Protein product: CASSPRGGEQFF.

This chain connects TRBV19 to TRBJ1-5; D gene unclear. The CDR3 has 15 amino acids. CDR1 and CDR2 (germline): LNHDA, SQIVND (reference sequence). V dropped 7 bases and J dropped 0 bases, with 13 bases sitting between them. The CDR3 DNA follows: TGTGCCAGTACTGACACCTACATTAGCAATCAGCCCCAGCATTTT. Amino acid sequence: CASTDTYISNQPQHF.

CDR3 in DNA: TGTGCCAGCTCTTGGACAGGGGACGGGGAGCTGTTTTTT. Protein sequence: CASSWTGDGELFF. This chain connects TRBV19 to TRBJ2-2; 9 nucleotides align to TRBD1. V gave up 9 bases and J gave up 7 bases; unmatched junction bases: 6. The CDR3 consists of 13 residues. Germline lookup yields CDR1 LNHDA and CDR2 SQIVND (reference sequence). Full variable domain (outside the CDR3, taken from reference TRBV19 and TRBJ2-2): DGGITQSPKYLFRKEGQNVTLSCEQNLNHDAMYWYRQDPGQGLRLIYYSQIVNDFQKGDIAEGYSVSREKKESFPLTVTSAQKNPTAFYLCASSWTGDGELFFGEGSRLTVL.

This clone appeared once. V is TRBV2 and J is TRBJ2-7; weak D call: TRBD2 (5 bases). CDR1 is SNHLY and CDR2 is FYNNEI in the germline V gene. This CDR3 is 11 amino acids long. V gave up 7 bases and J gave up 3 bases, with 7 bases separating them. CDR3 sequence reads: CASKRSYEQYF. For the CDR3, the DNA is TGTGCCAGCAAGCGGAGCTACGAGCAGTACTTC.

The V gene is TRBV2, the J gene TRBJ1-1; D is uncertain. Trimming left V 8 bases short and J 0 bases short, with 10 bases between. CDR1 is SNHLY, CDR2 FYNNEI, per germline. This CDR3 is 13 amino acids long. CDR3 sequence: CASWRTMNTEAFF. The CDR3 region has the DNA TGTGCCAGCTGGAGAACCATGAACACTGAAGCTTTCTTT.

This clone was counted a single time. CDR3: CASSQDGEVSVYNEQFF. The CDR3 DNA is TGCGCCAGCAGCCAAGATGGGGAGGTCTCGGTATACAATGAGCAGTTCTTC. The chain uses TRBV4-3 and TRBJ2-1; D is possibly TRBD2 (6 bases). Germline lookup yields CDR1 LGHNA and CDR2 YSLEER. The CDR3 covers 17 residues. V lost 0 bases and J lost 4, with 16 bases in between.

This chain uses TRBV28 with TRBJ2-3; D not resolved. With 11 bases removed from V and 0 bases from J, the gap between germline ends came to 12 bases. The CDR3 contains 13 residues. CDR1 and CDR2 (germline): MDHEN, SYDVKM. CDR3 bases: TGTGCCGGAGCTCGCCGTAGCACAGATACGCAGTATTTT. Amino acids: CAGARRSTDTQYF.

The chain couples TRBV12-5 to TRBJ2-7; the D is unclear. The V gene's germline CDR1 is LGHNT and CDR2 FRNRAP. This CDR3 has 13 residues. The V end was cut by 1 base, the J end by 3 bases, with 7 bases between. The CDR3 here is CASGLGSRYEQYF. CDR3 in DNA: TGTGCTAGTGGTTTGGGGAGCCGCTACGAGCAGTACTTC.

The rearrangement uses TRBV30 and TRBJ2-1; 7 nucleotides agree with TRBD2. This CDR3 region has 12 residues. Looked up from germline, CDR1 is GTSNPN and CDR2 is SVGIG (reference sequence). V dropped 7 bases and J dropped 5; count of bases not matched to a gene: 5. CDR3 residues: CALGLKNNEQFF. The CDR3 DNA is TGTGCCTTGGGACTAAAAAACAATGAGCAGTTCTTC.

This chain joins TRBV9 and TRBJ2-3, with 9 positions matching TRBD1. Germline-derived CDR1 and CDR2 are SGDLS and YYNGEE. The CDR3 is 15 amino acids. J lost 2 bases, V lost 3 bases, and 4 bases had no gene match. In DNA, the CDR3 is TGTGCCAGCAGCGCCTGGACAGGGGACACAGATACGCAGTATTTT. Translating it yields CASSAWTGDTDTQYF. Looking up the rest from reference TRBV9 and TRBJ2-3 gives the full variable domain: DSGVTQTPKHLITATGQRVTLRCSPRSGDLSVYWYQQSLDQGLQFLIQYYNGEERAKGNILERFSAQQFPDLHSELNLSSLELGDSALYFCASSAWTGDTDTQYFGPGTRLTVL.

The chain links TRBV7-2 to TRBJ2-7; D gene ambiguous. Germline V gene sequence: CDR1 SGHTA, CDR2 FQGNSA. Trimming cost V 2 bases and J 5 bases, with 10 bases left between them. The length of the CDR3 is 13 residues. CDR3 region: CASSLSLNNEQYF. In DNA form, the CDR3 reads TGTGCCAGCAGCTTATCCTTAAATAACGAGCAGTACTTC.

This clone was found once. The DNA for the CDR3 is TGTGCCACTCAAGAACTAGGGATCGAGACCCAGTACTTC. Its translation is CATQELGIETQYF. This sequence joins TRBV15 and TRBJ2-5; D possibly corresponds to TRBD2 (5 bases). This CDR3 is 13 amino acids long. In germline, CDR1 is LNHNV, CDR2 YYDKDF (reference sequence). V lost 9 bases and J 5 bases, leaving 16 bases between the germline ends.

V gene TRBV7-6 combines with J gene TRBJ1-1; 9 bases fit TRBD1. The CDR3 covers 16 residues. The J segment lost 2 bases and the V segment lost 2 bases, leaving 6 bases of the junction unmatched. The germline V gene has CDR1 SGHVS and CDR2 FNYEAQ. The CDR3 reads CASSLTAGQGNTEAFF. CDR3 nucleotides: TGTGCCAGCAGCTTAACGGCGGGACAGGGTAACACTGAAGCTTTCTTT.

The chain uses TRBV7-3 and TRBJ2-5; TRBD1 matches 9 bases. Germline loops: CDR1 SGHTA, CDR2 FQGTGA. The junction had 0 bases not matched to a gene; V was cut back by 4 bases and J by 3 bases. This CDR3 spans 13 amino acids. The CDR3 loop reads CASSWDREETQYF. The CDR3 coding sequence is TGTGCCAGCAGCTGGGACAGGGAAGAGACCCAGTACTTC.

Regarding this clone: Other DNA sequences in the same sample also yield this CDR3. This rearrangement joins TRBV6-5 to TRBJ2-3; tentative D call: TRBD1 (6 bases). V lost 2 bases, J lost 0 bases, and 6 bases lay in between. CDR1 and CDR2 (germline): MNHEY, SVGAGI. The CDR3 consists of 14 residues. The CDR3 sequence is CASSYGGSTDTQYF. CDR3 DNA: TGTGCCAGCAGTTACGGGGGCAGCACAGATACGCAGTATTTT.

CDR3 in DNA: TGTGCCAGCTCACCTGGACAGGGTTCGTTGGGCGAGCAGTACTTC. Translation: CASSPGQGSLGEQYF. The chain combines TRBV18 with TRBJ2-7, with 8 bases fitting TRBD1. The length of the CDR3 is 15 residues. J lost 6 bases, V lost 3 bases, and 10 bases had no gene match. The V gene's germline CDR1 is KGHSH and CDR2 LQKENI. Full variable domain (rest looked up from reference TRBV18 and TRBJ2-7): NAGVMQNPRHLVRRRGQEARLRCSPMKGHSHVYWYRQLPEEGLKFMVYLQKENIIDESGMPKERFSAEFPKEGPSILRIQQVVRGDSAAYFCASSPGQGSLGEQYFGPGTRLTVT.

J is TRBJ2-7 and V is TRBV18; 8 bases are a match to TRBD2. This CDR3 has 16 amino acids. Germline V gene lookup returns CDR1 KGHSH and CDR2 LQKENI. The V gene end was trimmed by 3 bases and the J gene end by 7 bases; junction bases not matched to a gene: 14. The CDR3 DNA sequence: TGTGCCAGCTCACCCCTCTCGACCGGGGGGGCCAAAGAGCAGTACTTC. Amino acids: CASSPLSTGGAKEQYF.